Each of the 19 T cell receptor beta chains below was sequenced from the same sample in a study of shared clonotypes between healthy human individuals. Produced via immunoSEQ multiplex PCR; TCRdb's table is partial and in-frame only. Of about 320,000 clones listed, around nine tenths are singletons. Sequenced sample: memory CD8+ T cells sorted from blood. Indicated subset: CD45RO+ cells pooled with CCR7-negative TemRA cells. These receptors were collected from a man younger than 35 in good health.

This clone came up once. DNA of the CDR3: TGCGCCAGCAGCTCTAGCGGTCCCTTGGACGAGCAGTACTTC. This translates into CASSSSGPLDEQYF. The chain carries TRBV5-1 and TRBJ2-7; 7 nucleotides line up with TRBD2. The CDR3 sequence is 14 residues long. Trimming at V came to 3 bases and at J to 5 bases, leaving 8 bases not matched to a gene. Germline values: CDR1 SGHRS, CDR2 YFSETQ.

This clone was picked up one time. This chain connects TRBV28 to TRBJ2-7; 7 bases fit TRBD1. The V and J ends lost 8 bases and 4 bases, in that order; junction bases with no gene match: 5. The CDR3 covers 12 residues. The germline gives CDR1 MDHEN, CDR2 SYDVKM. The CDR3 DNA is TGTGCCAGCGGGGACAGAGAATACGAGCAGTACTTC. It codes for CASGDREYEQYF.

This clone was counted once. The chain joins TRBV2 to TRBJ1-3; 8 bases agree with TRBD1. The CDR3 is 18 residues long. The germline V gene encodes CDR1 SNHLY and CDR2 FYNNEI. V dropped 6 bases and J dropped 2; count of bases not matched to a gene: 15. CDR3 DNA sequence: TGTGCCAGCAGCCTACTGGGGCAGGGGGCCGAAACTGGAAACACCATATATTTT. Its protein is CASSLLGQGAETGNTIYF.

This clone came up many times. The V gene is TRBV7-9, the J gene TRBJ1-2; D uncertain. With 5 bases removed from V and 3 bases from J, the gap between germline ends came to 13 bases. The CDR3 sequence is 14 residues long. The germline gives CDR1 SEHNR, CDR2 FQNEAQ (reference sequence). The CDR3 DNA reads as TGTGCCAGCAGCCCCCACGAGGATTACTATGGCTACACCTTC. The encoded protein is CASSPHEDYYGYTF.

V is TRBV10-1 and J is TRBJ2-5; D is perhaps TRBD2 (5 bases). There are 13 residues in the CDR3. V lost 0 bases to trimming and J lost 11 bases, with 13 bases between them. CDR1 is WNHNN and CDR2 is SYGVQD in the germline V gene (reference sequence). CDR3 sequence: CASSESIAGEQYF. The CDR3 bases are TGCGCCAGCAGTGAGTCGATAGCTGGGGAGCAGTACTTC.

The V call is TRBV4-1, the J call TRBJ2-7, with 10 bases identical to TRBD1. V lost 3 bases, J lost 3 bases, and 8 bases stayed unmatched. Germline CDR1 reads MGHRA; CDR2 reads YSYEKL. The CDR3 sequence is 16 residues long. CDR3 amino acids: CASSHEGQGNFYEQYF. CDR3 sequence (DNA): TGCGCCAGCAGCCACGAGGGACAGGGGAATTTCTACGAGCAGTACTTC.

The V call is TRBV4-3, the J call TRBJ2-7; 11 nucleotides agree with TRBD2. Germline V gives CDR1 LGHNA, CDR2 YSLEER. V lost 3 bases and J lost 5; bases outside the gene matches: 6. The CDR3 contains 15 residues. The DNA of the CDR3 is TGCGCCAGCAGCCACCTAGCGGGAGGAAAGCACGAGCAGTACTTC. This translates into CASSHLAGGKHEQYF.

The chain carries TRBV5-1 and TRBJ2-7, with D possibly being TRBD2 (5 bases). Germline assignment: CDR1 SGHRS and CDR2 YFSETQ. This CDR3 region has 14 residues. V was clipped by 3 bases and J by 5 bases, with 15 bases between them. In DNA, the CDR3 is TGCGCCAGCAGCTCGACCGGGATACCCAACGAGCAGTACTTC. Encoded protein: CASSSTGIPNEQYF.

This chain links TRBV9 with TRBJ1-2; 9 bases are shared with TRBD1. The germline CDR1 and CDR2 sequences are SGDLS and YYNGEE. The CDR3 contains 15 residues. Losses at the gene ends were 3 bases for V and 5 bases for J; bases not matched to a gene: 8. The CDR3 is CASSGGQGPAYGYTF. The CDR3, as DNA: TGTGCCAGCAGCGGGGGACAGGGCCCAGCGTATGGCTACACCTTC. Full variable domain (outside the CDR3, taken from reference TRBV9 and TRBJ1-2): DSGVTQTPKHLITATGQRVTLRCSPRSGDLSVYWYQQSLDQGLQFLIQYYNGEERAKGNILERFSAQQFPDLHSELNLSSLELGDSALYFCASSGGQGPAYGYTFGSGTRLTVV.

V usage is TRBV4-3 and J usage is TRBJ2-7; TRBD1 matches at 8 bases. CDR1 and CDR2 from the germline V gene are LGHNA and YSLEER. The CDR3 covers 14 residues. V shed 1 base, J shed 3 bases, and the junction held 2 bases outside the gene matches. Here the CDR3 reads CASSQGTGIYEQYF. DNA of the CDR3: TGCGCCAGCAGCCAAGGGACAGGGATCTACGAGCAGTACTTC.

The chain couples TRBV12-1 to TRBJ2-5; no check of the table's D call, TRBD2, against the DNA was made. TRBV12-1 is a recognized pseudogene. CDR3 size: 17 residues. The CDR3: CASSFGGLAGAQETQYF. The CDR3 bases are TGTGCCAGCAGCTTTGGGGGACTAGCGGGAGCCCAAGAGACCCAGTACTTC.

The chain joins TRBV4-1 to TRBJ1-1; D perhaps matches TRBD1 (6 bases). Looked up from germline, CDR1 is MGHRA and CDR2 is YSYEKL. CDR3 size: 15 residues. V lost 7 bases, J lost 5 bases, and 20 bases lay in between. DNA of the CDR3: TGCGCCAGCAAAGGGGCGGGGGCCATCGGGACTGAAGCTTTCTTT. This sequence encodes CASKGAGAIGTEAFF.

The chain employs TRBV6-4 and TRBJ1-2, with TRBD1 as a possible D gene (6 bases). Germline CDR1 MRHNA, CDR2 SNTAGT. Trimming took 2 bases from V and 8 from J, leaving 12 bases between them. The CDR3 length is 13 residues. The CDR3 loop is CASSDGGQWGYTF. Written as DNA, the CDR3 is TGTGCCAGCAGTGACGGGGGACAATGGGGCTACACCTTC.

This rearrangement joins TRBV15 to TRBJ2-1, with D unresolved. V lost 0 bases and J lost 2, with 8 bases in between. In germline, CDR1 is LNHNV, CDR2 YYDKDF (reference sequence). The CDR3 contains 15 residues. CDR3 loop: CATSRDQIAYNEQFF. CDR3 coding DNA: TGTGCCACCAGCAGAGATCAAATAGCCTACAATGAGCAGTTCTTC. Based on the CDR3 plus reference TRBV15 and TRBJ2-1, the full variable domain is DAMVIQNPRYQVTQFGKPVTLSCSQTLNHNVMYWYQQKSSQAPKLLFHYYDKDFNNEADTPDNFQSRRPNTSFCFLDIRSPGLGDTAMYLCATSRDQIAYNEQFFGPGTRLTVL.

In this sample, this clone turned up once. The rearrangement links TRBV5-1 to TRBJ2-3, with TRBD2 matching over 11 bases. Germline-derived CDR1 and CDR2 are SGHRS and YFSETQ. The junction had 19 bases not matched to a gene; V was cut back by 0 bases and J by 4 bases. This CDR3 has 21 residues. CDR3 DNA: TGCGCCAGCAGCTTGGGGTTAGCGGGAGGGCCTCGTCTCCCCGGGGCAGATACGCAGTATTTT. Residues: CASSLGLAGGPRLPGADTQYF.

The CDR3 is CSVAGQGSSYEQYF. CDR3 DNA sequence: TGCAGCGTTGCCGGACAGGGGAGCTCCTACGAGCAGTACTTC. This chain joins TRBV29-1 and TRBJ2-7; 9 nucleotides match TRBD1. Per germline, CDR1 SQVTM and CDR2 ANQGSEA. V shed 4 bases, J shed 0 bases, and the junction held 4 bases outside the gene matches. CDR3 size: 14 residues.

This chain links TRBV10-3 with TRBJ2-1; TRBD2 is a possible D gene (7 bases). With 2 bases removed from V and 4 bases from J, the gap between germline ends came to 15 bases. CDR3 length: 16 amino acids. Germline V gene data show CDR1 as ENHRY and CDR2 as SYGVKD. CDR3 DNA sequence: TGTGCCATCAGTGAGCATCCGGGGGGCGGTTACAATGAGCAGTTCTTC. Translating gives CAISEHPGGGYNEQFF.

The genes are TRBV4-1 and TRBJ2-3; D is ambiguous. Germline V gene data show CDR1 as MGHRA and CDR2 as YSYEKL. Trimming cost V 8 bases and J 2 bases, with 11 bases left between them. This CDR3 spans 13 amino acids. CDR3 DNA sequence: TGCGCCAGCTCGGAAAGGGTCACAGATACGCAGTATTTT. Amino acid sequence: CASSERVTDTQYF.

In this sample, this clone turned up a few times. The sample carries other DNA sequences with the same CDR3. The gene calls are TRBV4-3 and TRBJ2-2, with a weak D call TRBD2 (6 bases). The CDR3 has 14 residues. Germline lookup yields CDR1 LGHNA and CDR2 YSLEER. V dropped 3 bases and J dropped 2 bases, with 7 bases sitting between them. CDR3 residues: CASSQGLNTGELFF. CDR3 nucleotide sequence: TGCGCCAGCAGCCAGGGACTCAACACCGGGGAGCTGTTTTTT.